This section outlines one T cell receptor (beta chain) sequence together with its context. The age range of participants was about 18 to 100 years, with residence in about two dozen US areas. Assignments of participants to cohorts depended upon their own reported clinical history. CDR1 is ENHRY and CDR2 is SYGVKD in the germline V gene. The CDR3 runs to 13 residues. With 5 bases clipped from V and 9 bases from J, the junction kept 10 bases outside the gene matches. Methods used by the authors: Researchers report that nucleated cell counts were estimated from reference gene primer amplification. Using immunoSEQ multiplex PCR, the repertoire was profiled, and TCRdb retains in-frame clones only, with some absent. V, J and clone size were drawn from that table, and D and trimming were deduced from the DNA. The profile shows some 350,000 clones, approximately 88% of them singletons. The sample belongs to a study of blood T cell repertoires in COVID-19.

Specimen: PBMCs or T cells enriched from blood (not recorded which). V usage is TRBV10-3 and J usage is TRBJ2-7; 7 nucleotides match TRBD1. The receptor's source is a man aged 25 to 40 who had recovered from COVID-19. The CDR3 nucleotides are TGTGCCATCAGTCCTCGACAGGGTGGGTGGCAGTACTTC. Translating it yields CAISPRQGGWQYF.